This passage covers 27 T cell receptor beta chains from one sample sequenced in a study of beta chain features in type 1 diabetes. General observations from the study: Within each of all four CD4+ subsets, Type 1 diabetes patients had TCRB CDR3s that were moderately but significantly shorter.

Since all of the isolated RNA was reverse transcribed, expressed TCRB transcripts were what got sequenced. The table came from immunoSEQ multiplex PCR; TCRdb's copy has only in-frame clones and leaves some out. The sample has about 340,000 clones; 9.3% are singletons. The antigens these receptors bind are not known. Sequenced sample: central memory CD4+ T cells from blood. The source of these receptors is a man under 40 with type 1 diabetes.

This clone was seen only a few times. The genes are TRBV28 and TRBJ2-4; D remains unclear. Germline V lookup: CDR1 MDHEN, CDR2 SYDVKM. There are 15 residues in the CDR3. Trimming cost V 2 bases and J 1 base, with 9 bases left between them. Here the CDR3 reads CASSLEALAKNIQYF. The CDR3 nucleotides are TGTGCCAGCAGTTTAGAGGCGTTGGCCAAAAACATTCAGTACTTC.

Only a few counts were recorded for this clone. The chain joins TRBV4-1 to TRBJ1-2, with TRBD1 matching over 7 bases. CDR3 length: 13 residues. CDR1 MGHRA and CDR2 YSYEKL come from the germline V gene. After removal of 1 base from V and 8 bases from J, the junction contained 4 bases not matched to a gene. Here the CDR3 reads CASSQGRGLGYTF. DNA for the CDR3: TGCGCCAGCAGCCAAGGCAGGGGGTTGGGCTACACCTTC.

In its sample, this clone was seen a few times. V is TRBV27 and J is TRBJ2-7; 7 bases are a match to TRBD1. This CDR3 has 14 residues. CDR1 and CDR2 (germline): MNHEY, SMNVEV (reference sequence). The V segment lost 6 bases and the J segment 2 bases; nucleotides outside the gene matches: 7. The CDR3 DNA is TGTGCCAGCAGGACAGGGTGGGGCACCTACGAGCAGTACTTC. Its protein product is CASRTGWGTYEQYF.

The table lists this clone with a few counts. The CDR3 bases are TGCGCCAGCAGCCAAGATCTAATTGCACAGTTGACTGGAAACACCATATATTTT. Translating it yields CASSQDLIAQLTGNTIYF. V usage is TRBV4-3 and J usage is TRBJ1-3; D gene ambiguous. The germline CDR1 and CDR2 sequences are LGHNA and YSLEER. This CDR3 has 18 residues. V gave up 0 bases and J gave up 2 bases, with 17 bases separating them.

This clone was seen a few times. The genes are TRBV11-2 and TRBJ2-3; TRBD2 agrees at 11 bases. Germline-derived CDR1 and CDR2 are SGHAT and FQNNGV. V lost 2 bases, J lost 3 bases, and 13 bases stayed unmatched. The CDR3 is 19 amino acids. This chain's CDR3 is CASSLRSLAGGASTDTQYF. The DNA of the CDR3 is TGTGCCAGCAGCTTAAGGTCGCTAGCGGGGGGCGCCTCTACAGATACGCAGTATTTT.

This clone was recorded a few times. The chain uses TRBV18 and TRBJ2-7, with D uncertain. The CDR3 loop spans 15 amino acids. Trimming stripped 3 bases from V and 0 bases from J, with 12 bases between. Per the germline V gene, CDR1 is KGHSH and CDR2 is LQKENI. This chain's CDR3 is CASSPSQTLSYEQYF. CDR3 nucleotide sequence: TGTGCCAGCTCACCGTCCCAGACCCTCTCCTACGAGCAGTACTTC. The full variable domain, with the rest looked up from reference TRBV18 and TRBJ2-7, is NAGVMQNPRHLVRRRGQEARLRCSPMKGHSHVYWYRQLPEEGLKFMVYLQKENIIDESGMPKERFSAEFPKEGPSILRIQQVVRGDSAAYFCASSPSQTLSYEQYFGPGTRLTVT.

This clone was seen more than once but under ten times. Mismatch with germline at one junction end may stem from a read error. J is TRBJ2-7 and V is TRBV14; D call uncertain. From germline, CDR1 is SGHDN and CDR2 FVKESK. This CDR3 comprises 12 residues. CDR3 DNA sequence: TGTGCCAGCAGCCCCGCGAAGGGCCGGCCGATTTTC. It codes for CASSPAKGRPIF.

This clone has a count of ten or more. The rearrangement uses TRBV6-5 and TRBJ1-1; D ambiguous. Germline CDR1 MNHEY, CDR2 SVGAGI. The CDR3 runs 15 residues. The germline V and J ends were trimmed by 0 bases and 0 bases, with 8 bases remaining between them. CDR3 in amino acids: CASSYSWGMNTEAFF. DNA for the CDR3: TGTGCCAGCAGTTACTCATGGGGTATGAACACTGAAGCTTTCTTT.

This chain links TRBV6-1 with TRBJ2-7; D not certain. CDR1 is MNHNS, CDR2 SASEGT, per germline. Trimming stripped 7 bases from V and 5 bases from J, with 9 bases between. CDR3 size: 11 residues. In DNA, the CDR3 is TGTGCCAGCAACCTAAGGGACGAGCAGTACTTC. Translation: CASNLRDEQYF.

A few counts support this clone. The gene calls are TRBV18 and TRBJ2-1, with 8 bases fitting TRBD2. J lost 2 bases, V lost 3 bases, and 3 bases had no gene match. Germline values: CDR1 KGHSH, CDR2 LQKENI. This CDR3 contains 15 residues. Here the CDR3 reads CASSPSGGAYNEQFF. In DNA, the CDR3 is TGTGCCAGCTCACCTTCGGGGGGGGCCTACAATGAGCAGTTCTTC.

This clone was found a few times. This rearrangement joins TRBV5-1 to TRBJ2-5, with no clear D. Germline V gene lookup returns CDR1 SGHRS and CDR2 YFSETQ. Deletions cut 4 bases from V and 3 bases from J, with 16 bases between. CDR3 length equals 15 residues. In nucleotides, the CDR3 is TGCGCCAGCAGCCCATGGTCGGACGGAGAAGAGACCCAGTACTTC. Amino acid sequence: CASSPWSDGEETQYF.

Ten or more counts support this clone. CDR3 in amino acids: CASSPNSGGVLSDTQYF. CDR3 sequence (DNA): TGTGCCAGCAGCCCGAACAGCGGGGGGGTCCTCTCAGATACGCAGTATTTT. The chain recombines TRBV14 with TRBJ2-3, with 10 bases matching TRBD2. Germline V gene sequence: CDR1 SGHDN, CDR2 FVKESK. Unmatched junction bases numbered 11, after V lost 4 bases and J lost 4 bases. The CDR3 consists of 17 residues.

This chain uses TRBV7-2 with TRBJ2-3; D gene ambiguous. There are 12 residues in the CDR3. With 7 bases removed from V and 1 base from J, the gap between germline ends came to 6 bases. The germline CDR1 and CDR2 sequences are SGHTA and FQGNSA. The CDR3 nucleotides read TGTGCCAGCAACTTTGGCACAGATACGCAGTATTTT. Translation: CASNFGTDTQYF.

The chain combines TRBV30 with TRBJ1-4; D call uncertain. V lost 4 bases and J lost 5, with 14 bases in between. Looked up from germline, CDR1 is GTSNPN and CDR2 is SVGIG (reference sequence). The CDR3 sequence is 14 residues long. The CDR3 region is CAWTRTDQNEKLFF. The DNA for the CDR3 is TGTGCCTGGACCAGGACCGATCAAAATGAAAAACTGTTTTTT.

Ten or more counts support this clone. This chain uses TRBV5-1 with TRBJ2-1; D is ambiguous. Per the germline V gene, CDR1 is SGHRS and CDR2 is YFSETQ. The CDR3 consists of 15 residues. V was pared by 0 bases and J by 7 bases, with 14 bases between. The CDR3 region has the DNA TGCGCCAGCAGCTTGGCTAACCCTACTATGAATGAGCAGTTCTTC. Translated, it gives CASSLANPTMNEQFF. The full variable domain, rest sourced from reference TRBV5-1 and TRBJ2-1, is KAGVTQTPRYLIKTRGQQVTLSCSPISGHRSVSWYQQTPGQGLQFLFEYFSETQRNKGNFPGRFSGRQFSNSRSEMNVSTLELGDSALYLCASSLANPTMNEQFFGPGTRLTVL.

In regard to this clone: A junction end diverges from the germline sequence, so it may reflect a read error. The J gene is TRBJ1-6, the V gene TRBV28; maybe TRBD1 (6 bases). The CDR3 loop spans 13 amino acids. Germline V gives CDR1 MDHEN, CDR2 SYDVKM. This CDR3 reads CAGRGRTHSPLHF. The CDR3 DNA sequence: TGTGCCGGCAGGGGTAGGACCCATTCACCCCTCCACTTT.

V gene TRBV18 combines with J gene TRBJ1-4, with a tentative D call TRBD1 (5 bases). This CDR3 has 13 residues. V was trimmed by 4 bases and J by 6 bases, leaving 9 bases between them. Looked up from germline, CDR1 is KGHSH and CDR2 is LQKENI. The DNA of the CDR3 is TGTGCCAGCTCACGAGGACAAGATGAAAAACTGTTTTTT. It codes for CASSRGQDEKLFF.

The table lists this clone with a few counts. The chain employs TRBV5-1 and TRBJ1-2, with D perhaps matching TRBD1 (5 bases). Germline loops: CDR1 SGHRS, CDR2 YFSETQ. Trimming removed 4 bases from V and 6 bases from J, with 13 bases in between. The CDR3 is 13 residues long. This CDR3 is CASSGGTANGYTF. Written as DNA, the CDR3 is TGCGCCAGCAGCGGAGGGACGGCAAATGGCTACACCTTC.

This clone was observed a few times. The CDR3 spells CAKVYSGGTQETQYF. CDR3 coding DNA: TGCGCCAAAGTTTACTCCGGGGGGACCCAAGAGACCCAGTACTTC. The chain uses TRBV23-1 and TRBJ2-5; TRBD2 aligns across 7 bases. TRBV23-1 belongs to the ORF category, with a function that is uncertain. This CDR3 has 15 residues. V gave up 10 bases and J gave up 1 base; unmatched junction bases: 12.

The chain uses TRBV9 and TRBJ2-2; D is possibly TRBD1 (5 bases). The CDR3 contains 15 residues. Germline loops: CDR1 SGDLS, CDR2 YYNGEE. V lost 4 bases and J lost 1, with 11 bases in between. The CDR3 nucleotides read TGTGCCAGCAGCCTGAGAGGACAGAACACCGGGGAGCTGTTTTTT. It yields the protein CASSLRGQNTGELFF. The full variable domain, with the rest looked up from reference TRBV9 and TRBJ2-2, is DSGVTQTPKHLITATGQRVTLRCSPRSGDLSVYWYQQSLDQGLQFLIQYYNGEERAKGNILERFSAQQFPDLHSELNLSSLELGDSALYFCASSLRGQNTGELFFGEGSRLTVL.

This clone has a handful of counts. The rearrangement uses TRBV27 and TRBJ2-3, with TRBD1 identical over 9 bases. V gave up 6 bases and J gave up 0 bases; unmatched junction bases: 7. Germline V gives CDR1 MNHEY, CDR2 SMNVEV (reference sequence). The CDR3 sequence is 16 residues long. CDR3 in DNA: TGTGCCAGCAGCCCAGCGGGGACAGGGAGCACAGATACGCAGTATTTT. It encodes CASSPAGTGSTDTQYF.

V gene TRBV15 combines with J gene TRBJ1-1; TRBD1 aligns across 7 bases. The CDR3 contains 14 residues. V shed 8 bases, J shed 1 base, and the junction held 7 bases outside the gene matches. The V gene's germline CDR1 is LNHNV and CDR2 YYDKDF (reference sequence). The CDR3 bases are TGTGCCACCCGGGGCTGGACAGGGAACACTGAAGCTTTCTTT. Amino acid sequence: CATRGWTGNTEAFF.

This clone was detected a few times. The chain combines TRBV14 with TRBJ1-2; D is uncertain. CDR1 is SGHDN, CDR2 FVKESK, per germline. This CDR3 spans 11 amino acids. V was pared by 1 base and J by 8 bases, with 5 bases between. The CDR3, as DNA: TGTGCCAGCAGCCAAGGAGGGGGCTACACCTTC. It specifies CASSQGGGYTF.

A few counts support this clone. The rearrangement uses TRBV5-6 and TRBJ2-3; D gene unclear. Germline CDR1 and CDR2: SGHDT and YYEEEE. This CDR3 spans 16 amino acids. With 0 bases removed from V and 0 bases from J, the gap between germline ends came to 11 bases. The DNA for the CDR3 is TGTGCCAGCAGCTTGGGTGTGGAGCCTAGCACAGATACGCAGTATTTT. This codes for CASSLGVEPSTDTQYF.

This clone has just a few counts. This sample also contains other DNA sequences that code for the same CDR3. V is TRBV10-3 and J is TRBJ2-1, with 7 bases identical to TRBD2. The CDR3 loop spans 14 amino acids. Trimming at V came to 1 base and at J to 4 bases, leaving 1 base not matched to a gene. Germline V gives CDR1 ENHRY, CDR2 SYGVKD. The CDR3 sequence is CAISELGGYNEQFF. DNA for the CDR3: TGTGCCATCAGTGAGTTGGGGGGGTACAATGAGCAGTTCTTC.

This clone was observed once. V usage is TRBV6-1 and J usage is TRBJ2-3; 10 nucleotides line up with TRBD1. The CDR3 extends over 14 amino acids. Trimming cost V 6 bases and J 4 bases; bases outside gene matches: 4. From germline, CDR1 is MNHNS and CDR2 SASEGT. The CDR3 coding sequence is TGTGCCAGCAGGGTAGGACAGGGGGCAGATACGCAGTATTTT. This encodes CASRVGQGADTQYF.

The chain carries TRBV30 and TRBJ2-7, with D uncertain. Germline lookup yields CDR1 GTSNPN and CDR2 SVGIG (reference sequence). The V end was cut by 4 bases, the J end by 2 bases, with 9 bases between. This CDR3 has 12 residues. CDR3 coding DNA: TGTGCCTGGAATCCTGCTACCTACGAGCAGTACTTC. Amino acids: CAWNPATYEQYF.